The text below deals with one T cell receptor (beta chain). Its specificity is not known. The data derive from a study of cytomegalovirus exposure and HLA in healthy donors. The CDR3 spans 16 residues. CDR1 and CDR2 (germline): SGDLS, YYNGEE. V lost 3 bases and J 0 bases, leaving 15 bases between the germline ends. PCR employed 60 Vbeta and 13 Jbeta primers. Assay used: immunoSEQ multiplex PCR; TCRdb lists only in-frame clones, some missing. The profile covers 90,000 to 120,000 clones, with around 80% appearing a single time and 2% to 3% taken by the ten largest. Study-wide findings and caveats: In a later analysis, HLA-associated TCR beta chains were more clonally expanded than equally common others. Common viral pathogens seemed, in a later analysis, to connect with several of the most significant clusters. V- and J-gene trimming in TCR beta was tied to a missense DCLRE1C variant by an analysis performed later.

The V call is TRBV9, the J call TRBJ1-1; D remains ambiguous. The TCR comes from a man aged 25-45 years in good health and CMV-seropositive. Sample: PBMCs. CDR3 DNA: TGTGCCAGCAGCGCTTATCAGGAGGAAATGAACACTGAAGCTTTCTTT. Residues: CASSAYQEEMNTEAFF. The full variable domain, its missing parts supplied by reference TRBV9 and TRBJ1-1, is DSGVTQTPKHLITATGQRVTLRCSPRSGDLSVYWYQQSLDQGLQFLIQYYNGEERAKGNILERFSAQQFPDLHSELNLSSLELGDSALYFCASSAYQEEMNTEAFFGQGTRLTVV.